This T cell receptor (beta chain) emerged from a study of CD8+ T cells in alopecia areata. The CDR3 consists of 14 residues. Trimming removed 4 bases from V and 7 bases from J; junction bases left unmatched: 5. Germline CDR1 SGHRS, CDR2 YFSETQ. This clone was seen only once. The antigen remains unidentified. Sequencing templates came from extracted RNA that was reverse transcribed into cDNA. Produced via immunoSEQ multiplex PCR; TCRdb's table is partial and in-frame only. The repertoire holds 85,000 to 110,000 clones, 70% to 90% seen once, with approximately 10% in the top ten. As for treatment: oral pan-JAK inhibitor, 5-10 mg twice daily. Peripheral blood samples and lesional scalp punch biopsies were obtained from alopecia areata patients. Overall study findings and caveats: Patients showed less clear TCR sequence sharing than mice, possibly partly because of HLA diversity. Lesional scalp exceeded normal scalp in clonality, especially in alopecia totalis/universalis.

The chain has TRBV5-1 and TRBJ1-5; 10 bases agree with TRBD1. This TCR was recovered from a human donor with alopecia areata. The specimen was CD8+ T cells sorted from blood, collected between weeks 30 and 35, from a patient treated with tofacitinib. DNA for the CDR3: TGCGCCAGCAGCCTCGGACAGGGGGAGCAGCCCCAGCATTTT. Its protein is CASSLGQGEQPQHF.